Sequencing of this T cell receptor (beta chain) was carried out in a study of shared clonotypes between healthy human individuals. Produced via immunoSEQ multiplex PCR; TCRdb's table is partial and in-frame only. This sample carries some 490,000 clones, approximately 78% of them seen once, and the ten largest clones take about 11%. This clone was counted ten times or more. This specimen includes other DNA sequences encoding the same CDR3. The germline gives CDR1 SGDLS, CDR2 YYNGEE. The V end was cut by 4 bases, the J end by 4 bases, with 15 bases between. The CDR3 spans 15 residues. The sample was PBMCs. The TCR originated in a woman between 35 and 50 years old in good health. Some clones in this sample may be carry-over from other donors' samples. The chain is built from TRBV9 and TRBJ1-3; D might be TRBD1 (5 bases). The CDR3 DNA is TGTGCCAGCAGCCCTCGGGGGGAGGAAGGAAACACCATATATTTT. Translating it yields CASSPRGEEGNTIYF.